These 9 T cell receptor beta chains came from one sample sequenced in a study of T cells in women clearing cervical HPV infection. Clones were read by immunoSEQ multiplex PCR, and TCRdb kept only the in-frame ones, dropping some. This listing includes under 40,000 clones. The sample comprised blood buffy coat. These receptors originate from a woman aged 18-70 years with a cervical HPV16 infection that either progressed to CIN3+ or cleared (not recorded which).

As regards this clone: One junction end disagrees with the germline gene, perhaps due to a read error. The read ends 3 residues shy of where the CDR3 ends; the end is completed using the germline J gene. The genes are TRBV5-6 and TRBJ1-1; D gene unclear. CDR3 length: 15 residues. Germline V CDR1 and CDR2: SGHDT, YYEEEE. This chain's CDR3 is CASSLAGRGNAEAFF. CDR3 bases read: TGTGCCAGCAGCTTGGCGGGGAGAGGGAACGCTGAA.

As to this clone: Germline is not matched at one junction end, which may reflect a read error. The read gets to within 3 residues of the CDR3 end, and the germline J gene fills in the rest. V and J are TRBV4-2 and TRBJ2-2; no definite D call. CDR3 size: 15 residues. Germline V gene lookup returns CDR1 LGHNA and CDR2 YNFKEQ. CDR3 loop: CASSQDVQFNEKLFF. The CDR3 DNA, read in part, is TGCGCCAGCAGCCAAGATGTCCAGTTTAATGAAAAG.

Details on this clone: Read sequence stops 3 residues before the CDR3 end, and the germline J gene provides the missing end. The sample carries other DNA sequences with the same CDR3. V and J are TRBV10-3 and TRBJ1-3; a possible D gene is TRBD1 (5 bases). Per germline, CDR1 ENHRY and CDR2 SYGVKD. V was shortened by 4 bases and J by 3 bases, with 10 bases between the two germline ends. This CDR3 region has 14 residues. This chain's CDR3 is CAISVGRDGNTIYF. The part of the CDR3 DNA that was read is TGTGCCATCAGTGTGGGCAGGGATGGAAACACC.

As for this clone: The missing CDR3 end, 3 residues past where the read stops, is filled in from the germline J gene. The chain recombines TRBV18 with TRBJ2-3; 11 bases align to TRBD1. The J segment lost 4 bases and the V segment lost 3 bases, leaving 6 bases of the junction unmatched. The germline gives CDR1 KGHSH, CDR2 LQKENI. This CDR3 is 16 amino acids long. The sequenced part of the CDR3 DNA is TGTGCCAGCTCACCCCCGGGACAGGGGGTGTCAGATACG. Protein product: CASSPPGQGVSDT. The whole CDR3 region reads CASSPPGQGVSDTQYF. Full variable domain (remainder filled in from reference TRBV18 and TRBJ2-3): NAGVMQNPRHLVRRRGQEARLRCSPMKGHSHVYWYRQLPEEGLKFMVYLQKENIIDESGMPKERFSAEFPKEGPSILRIQQVVRGDSAAYFCASSPPGQGVSDTQYFGPGTRLTVL.

A note on this clone: The read finishes 3 residues shy of the CDR3 end, and the germline J gene is used to complete it. The chain combines TRBV19 with TRBJ1-2, with D maybe TRBD1 (6 bases). The V and J ends lost 0 bases and 3 bases respectively, with 17 bases between them. The length of the CDR3 is 17 residues. CDR1 and CDR2 from the germline V gene are LNHDA and SQIVND (reference sequence). Incomplete CDR3 DNA: TGTGCCAGTAGTATAGATCGGGGGGCCGGATCCGACTATGGC. Protein product: CASSIDRGAGSDYG. The CDR3 in its entirety is CASSIDRGAGSDYGYTF.

Points on this clone: The DNA ends 3 residues before the CDR3 does, and the rest of the CDR3 is filled in from the germline J gene. The gene calls are TRBV29-1 and TRBJ2-2; 10 nucleotides align to TRBD2. The CDR3 is 16 residues long. From germline, CDR1 is SQVTM and CDR2 ANQGSEA. CDR3 amino acids: CSVGLALSSGANVLFF. CDR3 bases read: TGCAGCGTGGGACTAGCGCTAAGCTCTGGGGCCAACGTG.

Turning to this clone: The CDR3 end lies 3 residues beyond the end of the read and is filled in from the germline J gene. This chain links TRBV5-1 with TRBJ1-4; D is unresolved. Germline CDR1 and CDR2: SGHRS and YFSETQ. V lost 0 bases, J lost 0 bases, and 6 bases lay in between. There are 15 residues in the CDR3. CDR3 DNA (partial): TGCGCCAGCAGCTTGGGTGTCGCAACTAATGAAAAA. It codes for CASSLGVATNEK. The whole CDR3 reads CASSLGVATNEKLFF.

The CDR3 DNA, read in part, is TGCGCCAGCAGCTTGGGGCGGGCATACACAGATACG. Its translation: CASSLGRAYTDT. The full CDR3 reads CASSLGRAYTDTQYF. The chain combines TRBV5-1 with TRBJ2-3, with a possible D match to TRBD2 (5 bases). The CDR3 end is not reached by the read, which stops 3 residues before it; the germline J gene fills it in. Germline V gene sequence: CDR1 SGHRS, CDR2 YFSETQ. The V and J ends lost 0 bases and 2 bases respectively, with 10 bases between them. The CDR3 has 15 residues.

The DNA read from the CDR3 is TGTGCCAGCAGTTTAGTCGACGGGGGCGAG. Protein: CASSLVDGGE. From start to end, the CDR3 is CASSLVDGGEQYF. The V call is TRBV12-3 or TRBV12-4, the J call TRBJ2-7, with a tentative D call TRBD2 (6 bases). The observed sequence ends 3 residues before the CDR3 terminus, with the missing tail filled in from the germline J gene. The V gene lost 1 base and the J gene lost 6 bases, with 10 bases spanning the gap. The CDR3 spans 13 residues.